This T cell receptor beta chain was identified in a study of cytomegalovirus exposure and HLA in healthy donors. Notes on the study in general: Some TCR beta chains (164 of them) were listed as cytomegalovirus-associated. Through in vitro validation, three CMV-associated chains were shown to be specific for CMV antigens. Subsequent analysis found a tendency for first-cohort TCR clusters to co-occur within the 120 or so validation repertoires.

Comment on this clone: Its antigen is undetermined.

Here immunoSEQ multiplex PCR was the method, and the copy in TCRdb shows in-frame clones only, minus some. The data show tens of thousands of clones, over 85% seen once. CDR3 length: 11 residues. V was shortened by 5 bases and J by 5 bases, with 7 bases between the two germline ends. Germline V gene sequence: CDR1 SGHTA, CDR2 FQGNSA. J is TRBJ2-7 and V is TRBV7-2; D call uncertain. Material: PBMCs. The TCR was taken from a woman aged 30 to 39 in good health and CMV-seropositive. CDR3 DNA: TGTGCCAGCAGCGAGTTGAACGAGCAGTACTTC. It codes for CASSELNEQYF. The full variable domain, in which reference TRBV7-2 and TRBJ2-7 provide the parts outside the CDR3, is GAGVSQSPSNKVTEKGKDVELRCDPISGHTALYWYRQSLGQGLEFLIYFQGNSAPDKSGLPSDRFSAERTGGSVSTLTIQRTQQEDSAVYLCASSELNEQYFGPGTRLTVT.